This is a list of T cell receptor beta chains from one sample in a study of blood T cell repertoires in COVID-19. Here immunoSEQ multiplex PCR was the method, and the copy in TCRdb shows in-frame clones only, minus some. The data hold approximately 41,000 clones, with about 81% observed a single time. Sequences were obtained from peripheral blood. The receptors were gathered from a middle-aged man with active or convalescent COVID-19. CDR3s include the opening cysteine and the closing phenylalanine or tryptophan. D genes are given only for firm matches. Expanded clones are given a class, and other clones once, few, many or no size at all.

abundance	v_gene	j_gene	d_gene	CDR3nt	CDR3aa
NA	TRBV11-2	TRBJ2-7	NA	TGTGCCAGCAGCCTCGGCTCGGGGACCTACGAGCAGTACTTC	CASSLGSGTYEQYF
NA	TRBV2	TRBJ2-5	TRBD1	TGTGCCAGCAGTGGCGGGCAGGGGGCGAGGGTGACCCAGTACTTC	CASSGGQGARVTQYF
NA	TRBV11-2	TRBJ1-1	TRBD1	TGTGCCAGCAGTGCGGGACAGGGAGCGAACACTGAAGCTTTCTTT	CASSAGQGANTEAFF
NA	TRBV28	TRBJ2-7	TRBD2	TGTGCCAGCAGTTTGATTATAGCGGGGGGGTCCTACGAGCAGTACTTC	CASSLIIAGGSYEQYF
few	TRBV5-1	TRBJ1-4	NA	TGCGCCAGCAGCTTGGGACAGCCTAATGAAAAACTGTTTTTT	CASSLGQPNEKLFF
NA	TRBV5-1	TRBJ1-2	NA	TGCGCCAGCAGCTTGGTACCGGGAGCAGGCTATGGCTACACCTTC	CASSLVPGAGYGYTF
NA	TRBV6-5	TRBJ1-1	TRBD1	TGTGCCAGCAGCCAGTTACAGGGGGCATACACTGAAGCTTTCTTT	CASSQLQGAYTEAFF
many	TRBV3-1/TRBV3-2	TRBJ2-7	TRBD1	TGTGCCAGCACCCATCGGCAGGGGGCCAGCTACGAGCAGTACTTC	CASTHRQGASYEQYF
once	TRBV6-5	TRBJ2-7	NA	TGTGCCAGCAGTTACGGGACACCCCTCTACGAGCAGTACTTC	CASSYGTPLYEQYF
once	TRBV7-8	TRBJ1-2	NA	TGTGCCAGCAGCCCCCCGGCCCCGGGGAACTATGGCTACACCTTC	CASSPPAPGNYGYTF
NA	TRBV5-4	TRBJ2-1	TRBD2	TGTGCCAGCAGCTTGTCGTATAGCGGGGGGGCGGACAATGAGCAGTTCTTC	CASSLSYSGGADNEQFF
few	TRBV6-5	TRBJ1-2	NA	TGTGCCAGCAGTTATGCCGGGTTGAGGGACTACACCTTC	CASSYAGLRDYTF
NA	TRBV6-2/TRBV6-3	TRBJ2-7	NA	TGTGCCAGCAGTTACCCCCGGGGCGGGGCCTCGTACGAGCAGTACTTC	CASSYPRGGASYEQYF
NA	TRBV3-1/TRBV3-2	TRBJ1-2	NA	TGTGCCAGCAGCCTTCACAGGGTTGAGGGCTACACCTTC	CASSLHRVEGYTF
NA	TRBV30	TRBJ2-7	TRBD2	TGTGCCTGGAGTGTACTAGCTAGCGGGCCCTACGAGCAGTACTTC	CAWSVLASGPYEQYF
NA	TRBV19	TRBJ1-1	NA	TGTGCCAGTATGGAGGCAGGGGTGAACACTGAAGCTTTCTTT	CASMEAGVNTEAFF
NA	TRBV24-1	TRBJ1-2	NA	TGTGCCACCAGTGACGTGGGAGAAGGCTACACCTTC	CATSDVGEGYTF
NA	TRBV29-1	TRBJ1-2	TRBD1	TGCAGCGTTGAAGATCAGGACAGGGGCTATGGCTACACCTTC	CSVEDQDRGYGYTF
NA	TRBV6-5	TRBJ2-1	NA	TGTGCCAGCAGGGGAGTCAATGAGCAGTTCTTC	CASRGVNEQFF
NA	TRBV6-5	TRBJ2-7	TRBD2	TGTGCCAGCAGTTACACTAGCGGGAACTACGAGCAGTACTTC	CASSYTSGNYEQYF
NA	TRBV19	TRBJ2-2	TRBD2	TGTGCCAGTAGTCCCGGACTAGCGGGAAACACCGGGGAGCTGTTTTTT	CASSPGLAGNTGELFF
few	TRBV4-3	TRBJ1-4	NA	TGCGCCAGCAGCCAAGGGTTGACAGTTACTAATGAAAAACTGTTTTTT	CASSQGLTVTNEKLFF
few	TRBV19	TRBJ1-1	NA	TGTGCCAGTAAATACGGAGCCGGCGCCCTAACTGAAGCTTTCTTT	CASKYGAGALTEAFF
NA	TRBV18	TRBJ1-3	NA	TGTGCCAGCTCACCCGGACAGCTTGGTGCTGGAAACACCATATATTTT	CASSPGQLGAGNTIYF
NA	TRBV4-2	TRBJ1-6	NA	TGTGCCAGCAGCCAAGAACCCGGGACTCAGGGTTCACCCCTCCACTTT	CASSQEPGTQGSPLHF
NA	TRBV12-5	TRBJ2-7	NA	TGTGCTAGTGGTTTGGCGAGGGGGTTCCCTGTTTACGAGCAGTACTTC	CASGLARGFPVYEQYF
NA	TRBV5-1	TRBJ1-1	TRBD1	TGCGCCAGCAGCTTGGCCGGACAGGATAACACTGAAGCTTTCTTT	CASSLAGQDNTEAFF
NA	TRBV11-2	TRBJ2-7	NA	TGTGCCAGCAGCTTAGGACAGGCCAGCTACGAGCAGTACTTC	CASSLGQASYEQYF
NA	TRBV12-3/TRBV12-4	TRBJ2-7	NA	TGTGCCAGCAGTCAACAGGACGAGCAGTACTTC	CASSQQDEQYF
few	TRBV3-1/TRBV3-2	TRBJ2-1	NA	TGTGCCAGCAGCCAAGATTTACTCGGGAATGAGCAGTTCTTC	CASSQDLLGNEQFF
NA	TRBV6-4	TRBJ1-1	NA	TGTGCCAGCAGACTAGCTGAGAACACTGAAGCTTTCTTT	CASRLAENTEAFF
few	TRBV4-1	TRBJ1-1	NA	TGCGCCAGCAGCCAAGGGGGGCCCTCGAACACTGAAGCTTTCTTT	CASSQGGPSNTEAFF
once	TRBV4-1	TRBJ2-7	TRBD1	TGCGCCAGCAGCCAAGATGTCAGGACAGGGACCTACGAGCAGTACTTC	CASSQDVRTGTYEQYF
NA	TRBV6-2/TRBV6-3	TRBJ2-1	TRBD2	TGTGCCAGCAGTCACGGGGGGGGAGGGGGCAATGAGCAGTTCTTC	CASSHGGGGGNEQFF
NA	TRBV15	TRBJ1-6	NA	TGTGCCACCAGTTTGAGTCTAACGGATTCACCCCTCCACTTT	CATSLSLTDSPLHF
NA	TRBV29-1	TRBJ1-1	TRBD1	TGCAGCGTTGATAGGGGGACAGATCCGAACACTGAAGCTTTCTTT	CSVDRGTDPNTEAFF
NA	TRBV19	TRBJ1-1	NA	TGTGCCATTCGTGGGGGCATGAACACTGAAGCTTTCTTT	CAIRGGMNTEAFF
once	TRBV16	TRBJ2-2	NA	TGTGCCAGCAGCGACAACCTCAACACCGGGGAGCTGTTTTTT	CASSDNLNTGELFF
NA	TRBV30	TRBJ2-2	NA	TGTGCCTGGAGTAGGGCGGGGCGGACGGGCACCGGGGAGCTGTTTTTT	CAWSRAGRTGTGELFF
NA	TRBV19	TRBJ2-7	NA	TGTGCCAGGGGAGAGGGTCGGAGCTCCTACGAGCAGTACTTC	CARGEGRSSYEQYF
NA	TRBV4-3	TRBJ2-2	TRBD2	TGCGCCAGCAGCCAAGAATGGACTAGCGGGGGAGGGGAGCTGTTTTTT	CASSQEWTSGGGELFF
NA	TRBV6-6	TRBJ1-1	NA	TGTGCCAGCAGTTACTCGAAGTCAGGGAACACTGAAGCTTTCTTT	CASSYSKSGNTEAFF
NA	TRBV5-6	TRBJ2-2	NA	TGTGCCAGCAGTTGGGGCCTTTCCGGGGAGCTGTTTTTT	CASSWGLSGELFF
NA	TRBV27	TRBJ2-1	TRBD2	TGTGCCAGCCGGGATCTAGCGGGAGGGCTAAATGAGCAGTTCTTC	CASRDLAGGLNEQFF
NA	TRBV29-1	TRBJ1-2	NA	TGCAGCGTTGAGGGCGCAGGGCCTGATGGCTACACCTTC	CSVEGAGPDGYTF
NA	TRBV29-1	TRBJ2-3	NA	TGCAGCACCGAGACAGGAGGAGATACGCAGTATTTT	CSTETGGDTQYF
NA	TRBV30	TRBJ1-4	NA	TGTGCCTGGAGTGTAGAGTGGCCGGGACAAGGGGGTGCAACTAATGAAAAACTGTTTTTT	CAWSVEWPGQGGATNEKLFF
NA	TRBV5-1	TRBJ2-1	NA	TGCGCCAGCAGCTTGGCCGCGGCAGCCTCCAATGAGCAGTTCTTC	CASSLAAAASNEQFF
NA	TRBV10-2	TRBJ1-1	NA	TGCGCCAGCACCGACACCTATGAAGCTTTCTTT	CASTDTYEAFF